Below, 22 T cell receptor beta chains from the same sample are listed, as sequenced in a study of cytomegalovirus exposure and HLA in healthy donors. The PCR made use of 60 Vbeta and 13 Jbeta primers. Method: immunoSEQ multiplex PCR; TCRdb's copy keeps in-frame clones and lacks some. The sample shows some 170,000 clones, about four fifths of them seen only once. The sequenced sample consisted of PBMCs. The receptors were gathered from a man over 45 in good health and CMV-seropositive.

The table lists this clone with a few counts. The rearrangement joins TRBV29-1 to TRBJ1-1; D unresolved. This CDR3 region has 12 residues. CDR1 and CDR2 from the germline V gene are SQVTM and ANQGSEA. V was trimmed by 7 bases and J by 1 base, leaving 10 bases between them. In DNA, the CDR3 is TGCAGCGGGATTACAGCGAACACTGAAGCTTTCTTT. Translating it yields CSGITANTEAFF.

CDR3 nucleotides: TGTGCCAGTAGTACGGGGACAGGGGGACGGAACTATGGCTACACCTTC. Translated: CASSTGTGGRNYGYTF. J is TRBJ1-2 and V is TRBV19; 11 nucleotides align to TRBD1. Per germline, CDR1 LNHDA and CDR2 SQIVND (reference sequence). Trimming took 4 bases from V and 2 from J; bases not matched to a gene: 6. CDR3 length: 16 residues.

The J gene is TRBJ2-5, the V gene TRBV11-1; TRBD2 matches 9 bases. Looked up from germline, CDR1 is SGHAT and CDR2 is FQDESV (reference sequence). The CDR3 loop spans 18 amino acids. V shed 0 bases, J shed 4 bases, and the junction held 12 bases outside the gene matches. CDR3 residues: CASSLALAGGLYTETQYF. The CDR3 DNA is TGTGCCAGCAGCTTAGCGTTGGCGGGGGGGCTCTATACAGAGACCCAGTACTTC.

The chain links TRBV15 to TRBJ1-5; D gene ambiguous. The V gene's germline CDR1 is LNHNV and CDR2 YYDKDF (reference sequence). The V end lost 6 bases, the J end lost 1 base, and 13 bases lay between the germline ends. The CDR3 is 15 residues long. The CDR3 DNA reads TGTGCCACCAGTCAATTTCGGGAGAGCAATCAGCCCCAGCATTTT. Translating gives CATSQFRESNQPQHF.

The CDR3 sequence is CAWSEGLAGGEQYF. In nucleotides, the CDR3 is TGTGCCTGGAGTGAGGGACTAGCGGGGGGTGAGCAGTACTTC. This chain links TRBV30 with TRBJ2-7; 15 bases match TRBD2. There are 14 residues in the CDR3. Germline CDR1 and CDR2: GTSNPN and SVGIG (reference sequence). V shed 1 base, J shed 7 bases, and the junction held 2 bases outside the gene matches.

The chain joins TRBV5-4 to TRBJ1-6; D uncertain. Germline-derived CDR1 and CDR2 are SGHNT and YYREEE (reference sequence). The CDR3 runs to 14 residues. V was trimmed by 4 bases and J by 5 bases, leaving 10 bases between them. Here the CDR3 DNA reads TGTGCCAGCAGCCCACAGAGCAATAATTCACCCCTCCACTTT. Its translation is CASSPQSNNSPLHF. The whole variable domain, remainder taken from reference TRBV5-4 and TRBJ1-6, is ETGVTQSPTHLIKTRGQQVTLRCSSQSGHNTVSWYQQALGQGPQFIFQYYREEENGRGNFPPRFSGLQFPNYSSELNVNALELDDSALYLCASSPQSNNSPLHFGNGTRLTVT.

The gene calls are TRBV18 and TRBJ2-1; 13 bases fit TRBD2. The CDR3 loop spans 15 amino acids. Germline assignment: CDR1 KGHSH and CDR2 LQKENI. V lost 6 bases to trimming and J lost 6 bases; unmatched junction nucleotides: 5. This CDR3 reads CASSRLAGGLNEQFF. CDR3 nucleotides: TGTGCCAGCTCGCGACTAGCGGGGGGCCTCAATGAGCAGTTCTTC.

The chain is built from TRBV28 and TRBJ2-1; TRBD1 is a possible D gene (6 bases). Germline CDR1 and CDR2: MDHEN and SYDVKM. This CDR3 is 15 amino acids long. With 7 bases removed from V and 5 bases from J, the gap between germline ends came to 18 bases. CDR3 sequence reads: CASTYGAGVHNEQFF. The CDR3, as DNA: TGTGCCAGCACCTATGGGGCAGGGGTCCACAATGAGCAGTTCTTC.

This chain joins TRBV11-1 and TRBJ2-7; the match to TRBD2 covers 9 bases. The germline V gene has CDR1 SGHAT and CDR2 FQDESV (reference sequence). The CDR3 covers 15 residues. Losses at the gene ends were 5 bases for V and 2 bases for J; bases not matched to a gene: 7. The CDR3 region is CASSPGAGGAYEQYF. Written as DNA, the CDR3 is TGTGCCAGCAGCCCAGGGGCGGGAGGGGCCTACGAGCAGTACTTC.

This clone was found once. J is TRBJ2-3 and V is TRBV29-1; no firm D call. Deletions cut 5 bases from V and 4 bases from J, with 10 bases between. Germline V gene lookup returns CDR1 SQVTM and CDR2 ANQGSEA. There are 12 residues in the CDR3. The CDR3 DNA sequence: TGCAGCGTTTTATTGGCCCCAGATACGCAGTATTTT. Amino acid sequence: CSVLLAPDTQYF.

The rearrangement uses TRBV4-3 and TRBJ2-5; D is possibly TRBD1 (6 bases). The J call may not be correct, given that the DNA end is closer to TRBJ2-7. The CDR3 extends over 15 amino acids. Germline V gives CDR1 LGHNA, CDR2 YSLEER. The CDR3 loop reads CASSQGAGMVYEQYF. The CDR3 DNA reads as TGCGCCAGCAGCCAGGGGGCAGGGATGGTATACGAGCAGTACTTC.

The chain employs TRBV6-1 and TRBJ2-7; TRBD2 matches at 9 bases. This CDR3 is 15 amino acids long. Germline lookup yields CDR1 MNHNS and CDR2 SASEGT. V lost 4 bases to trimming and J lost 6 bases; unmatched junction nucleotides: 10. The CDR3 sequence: CASSGRSSGRGEQYF. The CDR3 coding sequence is TGTGCCAGCAGTGGACGGAGTAGCGGGAGAGGCGAGCAGTACTTC.

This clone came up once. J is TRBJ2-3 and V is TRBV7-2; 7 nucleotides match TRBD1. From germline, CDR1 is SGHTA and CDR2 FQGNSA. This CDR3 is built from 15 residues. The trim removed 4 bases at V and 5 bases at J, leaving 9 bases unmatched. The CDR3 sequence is CASSSYRQGGDTQYF. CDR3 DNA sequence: TGTGCCAGCAGCTCCTACCGACAGGGTGGAGATACGCAGTATTTT.

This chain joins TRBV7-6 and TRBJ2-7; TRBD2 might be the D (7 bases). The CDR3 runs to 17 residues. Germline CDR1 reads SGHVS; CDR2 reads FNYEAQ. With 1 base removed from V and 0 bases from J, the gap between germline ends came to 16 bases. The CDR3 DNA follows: TGTGCCAGCAGCTTAGGGCAAGGGGGGGATAGCTCCTACGAGCAGTACTTC. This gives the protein CASSLGQGGDSSYEQYF. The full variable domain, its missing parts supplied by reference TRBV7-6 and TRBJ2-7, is GAGVSQSPRYKVTKRGQDVALRCDPISGHVSLYWYRQALGQGPEFLTYFNYEAQQDKSGLPNDRFSAERPEGSISTLTIQRTEQRDSAMYRCASSLGQGGDSSYEQYFGPGTRLTVT.

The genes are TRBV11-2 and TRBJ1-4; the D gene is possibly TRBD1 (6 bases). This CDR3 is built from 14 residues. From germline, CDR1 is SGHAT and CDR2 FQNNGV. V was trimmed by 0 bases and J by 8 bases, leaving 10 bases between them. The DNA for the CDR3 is TGTGCCAGCAGCTTAGACAGGGGCGGAGAAAAACTGTTTTTT. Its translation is CASSLDRGGEKLFF.

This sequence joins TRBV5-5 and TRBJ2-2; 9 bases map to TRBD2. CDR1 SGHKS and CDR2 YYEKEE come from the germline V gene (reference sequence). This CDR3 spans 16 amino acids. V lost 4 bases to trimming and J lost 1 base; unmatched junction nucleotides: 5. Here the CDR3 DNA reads TGTGCCAGCAGCCCAGGACTAGCGAAGAACACCGGGGAGCTGTTTTTT. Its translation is CASSPGLAKNTGELFF.

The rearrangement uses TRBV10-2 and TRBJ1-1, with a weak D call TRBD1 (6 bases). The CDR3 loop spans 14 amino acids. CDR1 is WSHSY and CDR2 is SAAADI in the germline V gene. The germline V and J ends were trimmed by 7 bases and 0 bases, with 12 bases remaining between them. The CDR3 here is CASNGGAVNTEAFF. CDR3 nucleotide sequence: TGCGCCAGCAATGGGGGGGCAGTGAACACTGAAGCTTTCTTT.

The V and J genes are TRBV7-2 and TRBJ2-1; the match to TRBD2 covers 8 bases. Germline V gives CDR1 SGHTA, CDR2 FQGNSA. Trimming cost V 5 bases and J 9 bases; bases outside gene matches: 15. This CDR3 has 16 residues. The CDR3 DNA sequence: TGTGCCAGCAGCCCACAACCGGGACTAGGGGCGCGTGAGCAGTTCTTC. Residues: CASSPQPGLGAREQFF.

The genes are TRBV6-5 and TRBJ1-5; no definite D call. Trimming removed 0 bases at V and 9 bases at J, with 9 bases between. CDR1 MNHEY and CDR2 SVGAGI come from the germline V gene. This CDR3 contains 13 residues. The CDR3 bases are TGTGCCAGCAGTTACTCGGTCGGTTGGCCCCAGCATTTT. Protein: CASSYSVGWPQHF.

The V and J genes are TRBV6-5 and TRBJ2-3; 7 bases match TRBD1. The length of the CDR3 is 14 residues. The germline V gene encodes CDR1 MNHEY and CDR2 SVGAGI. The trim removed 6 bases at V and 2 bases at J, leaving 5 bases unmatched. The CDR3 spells CASRRDRTTDTQYF. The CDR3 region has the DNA TGTGCCAGCAGAAGGGACAGAACCACAGATACGCAGTATTTT.

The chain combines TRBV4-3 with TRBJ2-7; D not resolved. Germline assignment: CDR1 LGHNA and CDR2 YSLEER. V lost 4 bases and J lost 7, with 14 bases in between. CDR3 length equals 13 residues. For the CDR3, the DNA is TGCGCCAGCAGCCTTGGGCCGAATAGGGAGCAGTACTTC. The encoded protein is CASSLGPNREQYF.

CDR3 sequence (DNA): TGTGCCAGCAGCACCGGGACAGGGGGCAGGGAAAAACTGTTTTTT. It encodes CASSTGTGGREKLFF. The gene calls are TRBV7-9 and TRBJ1-4, with 12 bases matching TRBD1. The V and J ends lost 5 bases and 8 bases, in that order; junction bases with no gene match: 6. The CDR3 length is 15 residues. CDR1 is SEHNR, CDR2 FQNEAQ, per germline (reference sequence).